This T cell receptor (beta chain) originates from a study of blood T cell repertoires in COVID-19. Across the whole study: Samples came from the United States, Italy and Spain, spanning acute and convalescent COVID-19. The analysed material was cDNA or gDNA that came from T cells, B-cell-depleted T cells, or PBMCs.

Recovered Cohort 3 donors showed two negative PCRs, clearance, or symptom resolution. Under the authors' procedure: Using reference gene primer amplification, nucleated cell counts were estimated. Sequencing used immunoSEQ multiplex PCR; TCRdb keeps in-frame clones, though not all of them. V, J and clone size reflect that table, while D and trimming were determined from the DNA. The sample contains over 250,000 clones, approximately 89% of which appear only once. Per the germline V gene, CDR1 is LNHDA and CDR2 is SQIVND (reference sequence). This CDR3 comprises 18 residues. With 1 base clipped from V and 4 bases from J, the junction kept 12 bases outside the gene matches.

This sequence was found in a woman in her 30s who had recovered from COVID-19. The rearrangement joins TRBV19 to TRBJ2-1; the match to TRBD1 covers 8 bases. The specimen sequenced was PBMCs or T cells enriched from blood (not recorded which). Written as DNA, the CDR3 is TGTGCCAGTAGTATAGGTGGGGTCGGGGACAGGATATACAATGAGCAGTTCTTC. It codes for CASSIGGVGDRIYNEQFF.